This T cell receptor beta chain was profiled in a study of prognosis after radiotherapy for stage I lung cancer. Looking at the study overall: The study enrolled patients with stage I non-small cell lung cancer between early 2018 and early 2019. Every patient with non-small cell lung cancer was judged medically inoperable.

With respect to this clonotype: A far more abundant clone sits one base away, making this likely a read error.

CDR1 MRHNA and CDR2 SNTAGT come from the germline V gene. The CDR3 has 18 residues. From genomic DNA, TCR beta CDR3 was amplified by two-round multiplex PCR. Gene-specific primers for each TRBV and TRBJ gene drove first-round PCR. As the PCR entered its second round, universal primers were used. From the multiplex PCR reads, TCRdb called clonotypes with MiXCR, one entry per CDR3 protein. The sample has tens of thousands of distinct CDR3 sequences, about 26% seen once; the top ten hold around 6.9%. Specimen: PBMCs, collected before or after stereotactic body radiation therapy (not recorded which). The chain uses TRBV6-4 and TRBJ1-6; 7 bases are shared with TRBD1. The TCR originated in a donor over 45 with non-small cell lung cancer. The CDR3 DNA reads as TGTGCCAGCAGGTACCGGACAGGACCTAGCTCCTATAATTCACACCTCCACTTT. As protein: CASRYRTGPSSYNSHLHF.